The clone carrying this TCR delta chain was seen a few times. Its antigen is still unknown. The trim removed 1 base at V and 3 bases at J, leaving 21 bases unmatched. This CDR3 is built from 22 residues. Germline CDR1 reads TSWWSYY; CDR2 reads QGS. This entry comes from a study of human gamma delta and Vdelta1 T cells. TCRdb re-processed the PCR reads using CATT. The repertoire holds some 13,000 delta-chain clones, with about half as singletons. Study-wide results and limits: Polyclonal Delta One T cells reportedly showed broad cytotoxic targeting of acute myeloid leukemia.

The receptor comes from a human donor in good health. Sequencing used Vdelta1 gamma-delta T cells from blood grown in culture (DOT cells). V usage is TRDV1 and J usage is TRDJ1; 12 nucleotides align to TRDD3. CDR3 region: CALGEPLKGLPDWGIQADKLIF. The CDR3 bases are TGTGCTCTTGGGGAACCCTTAAAAGGACTTCCCGACTGGGGGATACAGGCCGATAAACTCATCTTT.